What follows is one TCR beta chain and its context. Its antigen remains unidentified. One junction end disagrees with the germline gene, perhaps due to a read error. Study-level points and caveats: Tumor memory CD4+ T cell TCR gene usage was found to cluster with blood and lymph node memory CD4+ cells and with lymph node naive CD4+ cells. Greatest tumor Treg TCR overlap was with tumor naive CD4+ cells. The larger cohort examined one V-J beta rearrangement, not whole repertoires.

Semi-nested PCR with Nested Universal Primer A followed constant-region reverse priming of full-length variable regions. TCRdb analysed the 5' RACE reads with MiXCR anew, one entry per CDR3 protein. Of 45,000 to 70,000 distinct CDR3 sequences in the sample, roughly 28% were seen once. Germline V gene data show CDR1 as SQVTM and CDR2 as ANQGSEA. The CDR3 is 14 amino acids. This TCR came from a female donor with breast cancer. The sequenced material came from tumor-infiltrating memory CD4+ T cells sorted from the breast tumor. Specified subset: memory CD4+ T cells, CD4+CD45RO+CD25-. This chain links TRBV29-1 with TRBJ2-6; D is uncertain. The CDR3 bases are TGCTGCGTGCAAGAAGGGCCAGGGGCCAACGTCCTGACTTTC. It translates to CCVQEGPGANVLTF.